The subject of this entry is one T cell receptor (beta chain). Its antigen is unidentified. This sample was included in a study of blood T cells in healthy people across ages. Points from the study as a whole: Naive and antigen-experienced cells were not separated, limiting conclusive comparison.

Then a second PCR, running roughly 7 to 11 cycles, was carried out with a sample-barcoded 5' primer and a J-beta primer mix. TCRdb itself ran the 5' RACE reads through MiXCR, one entry per CDR3 protein. The sample has approximately 800,000 distinct CDR3 sequences, more than 35% seen once; the top ten hold 15% to 20%. Trimming took 5 bases from V and 4 from J, leaving 20 bases between them. There are 17 residues in the CDR3. Germline lookup yields CDR1 MGHRA and CDR2 YSYEKL. Material: blood. J is TRBJ2-2 and V is TRBV4-1; D perhaps matches TRBD2 (6 bases). This TCR came from an elderly man in good health. The DNA for the CDR3 is TGCGCCAGCAGCTACCCTAGCGTGGGCCTGAGCACCGGGGAGCTGTTTTTT. It specifies CASSYPSVGLSTGELFF.